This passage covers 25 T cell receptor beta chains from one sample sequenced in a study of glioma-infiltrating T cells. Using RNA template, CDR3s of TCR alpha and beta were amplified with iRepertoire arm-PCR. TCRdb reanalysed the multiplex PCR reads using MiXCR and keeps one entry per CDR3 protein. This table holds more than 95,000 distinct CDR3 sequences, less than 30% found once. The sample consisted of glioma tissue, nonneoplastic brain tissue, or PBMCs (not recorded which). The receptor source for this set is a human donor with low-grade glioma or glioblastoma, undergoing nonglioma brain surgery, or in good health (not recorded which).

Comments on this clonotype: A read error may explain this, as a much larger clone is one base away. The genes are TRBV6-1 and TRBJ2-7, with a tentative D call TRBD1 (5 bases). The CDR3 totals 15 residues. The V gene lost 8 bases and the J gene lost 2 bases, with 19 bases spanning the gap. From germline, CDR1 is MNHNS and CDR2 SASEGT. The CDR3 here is CASGQQVLSTYEQYF. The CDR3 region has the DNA TGTGCCAGCGGACAACAGGTTTTGAGCACCTACGAGCAGTACTTC.

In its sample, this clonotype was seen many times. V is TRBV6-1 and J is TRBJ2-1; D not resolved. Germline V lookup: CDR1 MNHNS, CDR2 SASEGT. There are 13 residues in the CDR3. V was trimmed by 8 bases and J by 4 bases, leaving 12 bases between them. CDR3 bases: TGTGCCAGCGGTGCCCCCACGTACAATGAGCAGTTCTTC. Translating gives CASGAPTYNEQFF.

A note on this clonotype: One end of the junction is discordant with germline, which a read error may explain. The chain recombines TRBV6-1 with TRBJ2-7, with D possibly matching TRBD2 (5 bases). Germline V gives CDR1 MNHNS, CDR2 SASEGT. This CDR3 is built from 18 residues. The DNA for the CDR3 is TGTGCCAGCAGTCGGAAGATGACCTTCAGGACCTACGACTACGATCAGTACTTC. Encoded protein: CASSRKMTFRTYDYDQYF.

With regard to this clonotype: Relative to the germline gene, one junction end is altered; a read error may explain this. CDR3 protein: CAITVSSGGLNNEQFF. The CDR3 DNA reads as TGTGCCATCACTGTTTCTAGCGGGGGGTTAAACAATGAGCAGTTCTTC. This chain uses TRBV10-2 with TRBJ2-1; 11 bases fit TRBD2. The CDR3 has 16 amino acids. CDR1 WSHSY and CDR2 SAAADI come from the germline V gene.

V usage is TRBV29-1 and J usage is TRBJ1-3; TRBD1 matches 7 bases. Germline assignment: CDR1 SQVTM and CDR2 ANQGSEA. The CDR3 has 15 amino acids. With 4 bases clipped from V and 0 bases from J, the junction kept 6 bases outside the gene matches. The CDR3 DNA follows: TGCAGCGTTGGGACAGGCGACCTCTCTGGAAACACCATATATTTT. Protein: CSVGTGDLSGNTIYF.

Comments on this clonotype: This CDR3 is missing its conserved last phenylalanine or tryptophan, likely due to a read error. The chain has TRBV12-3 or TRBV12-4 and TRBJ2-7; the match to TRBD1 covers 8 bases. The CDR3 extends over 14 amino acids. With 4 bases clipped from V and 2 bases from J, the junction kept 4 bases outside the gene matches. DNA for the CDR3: TGTGCCAGCAGTTGGGGACAGGAGACCTACGAGCAGTACTCC. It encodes CASSWGQETYEQYS.

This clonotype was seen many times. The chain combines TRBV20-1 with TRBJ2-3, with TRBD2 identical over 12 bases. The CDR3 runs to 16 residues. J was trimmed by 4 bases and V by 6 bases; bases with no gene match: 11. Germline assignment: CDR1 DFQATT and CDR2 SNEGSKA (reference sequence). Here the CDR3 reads CSANPTSGGRADTQYF. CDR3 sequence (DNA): TGCAGTGCCAACCCAACTAGCGGGGGGCGGGCAGATACGCAGTATTTT.

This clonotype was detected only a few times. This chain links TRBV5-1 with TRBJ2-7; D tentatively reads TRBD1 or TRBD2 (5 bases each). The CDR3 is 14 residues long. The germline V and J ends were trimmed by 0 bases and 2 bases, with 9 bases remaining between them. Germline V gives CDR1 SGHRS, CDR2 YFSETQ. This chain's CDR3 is CASSLGDRPYEQYF. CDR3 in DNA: TGCGCCAGCAGCTTGGGGGACCGGCCCTACGAGCAGTACTTC.

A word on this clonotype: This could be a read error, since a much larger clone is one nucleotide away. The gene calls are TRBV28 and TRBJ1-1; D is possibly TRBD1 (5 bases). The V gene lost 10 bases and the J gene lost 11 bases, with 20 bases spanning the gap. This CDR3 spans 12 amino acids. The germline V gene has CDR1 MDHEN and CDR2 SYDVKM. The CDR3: CATSTAGTWAFF. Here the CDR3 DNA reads TGTGCCACCTCGACCGCCGGGACCTGGGCTTTCTTT.

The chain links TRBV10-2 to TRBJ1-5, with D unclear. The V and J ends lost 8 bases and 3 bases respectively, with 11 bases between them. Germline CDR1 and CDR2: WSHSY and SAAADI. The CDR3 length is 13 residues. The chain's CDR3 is CASLPSFNQPQHF. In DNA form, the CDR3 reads TGCGCCAGCCTCCCAAGCTTCAATCAGCCCCAGCATTTT.

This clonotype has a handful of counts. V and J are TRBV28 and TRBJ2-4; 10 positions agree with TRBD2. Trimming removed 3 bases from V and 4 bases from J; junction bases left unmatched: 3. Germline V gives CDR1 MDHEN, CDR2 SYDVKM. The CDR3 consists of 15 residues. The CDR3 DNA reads TGTGCCAGCAGTTTCCTAGCGGGGGATAAAAACATTCAGTACTTC. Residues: CASSFLAGDKNIQYF.

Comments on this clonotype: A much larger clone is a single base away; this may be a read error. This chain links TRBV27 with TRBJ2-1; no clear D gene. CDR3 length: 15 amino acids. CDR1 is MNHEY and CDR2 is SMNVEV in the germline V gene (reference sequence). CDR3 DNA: TGTGCCTGCAGTTTGATTATAAATCCCTACAATGAGCAGTTCTTC. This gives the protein CACSLIINPYNEQFF.

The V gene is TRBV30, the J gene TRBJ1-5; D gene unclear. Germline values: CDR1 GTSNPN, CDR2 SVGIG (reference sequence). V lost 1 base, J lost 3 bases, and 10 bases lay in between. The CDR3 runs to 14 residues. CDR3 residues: CAWSGGRDNQPQHF. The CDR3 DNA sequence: TGTGCCTGGAGTGGTGGACGAGACAATCAGCCCCAGCATTTT.

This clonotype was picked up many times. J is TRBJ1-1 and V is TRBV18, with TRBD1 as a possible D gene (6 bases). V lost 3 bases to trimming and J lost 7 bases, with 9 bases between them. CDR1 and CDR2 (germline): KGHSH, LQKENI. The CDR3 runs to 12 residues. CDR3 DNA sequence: TGTGCCAGCTCACCCGGACAGTTTGAAGCTTTCTTT. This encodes CASSPGQFEAFF.

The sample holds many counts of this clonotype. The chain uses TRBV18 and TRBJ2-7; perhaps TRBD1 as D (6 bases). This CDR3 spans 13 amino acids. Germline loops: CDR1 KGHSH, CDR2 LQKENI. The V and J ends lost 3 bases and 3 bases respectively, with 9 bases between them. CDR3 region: CASSPNRDYEQYF. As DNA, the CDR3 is TGTGCCAGCTCACCGAACAGGGACTACGAGCAGTACTTC. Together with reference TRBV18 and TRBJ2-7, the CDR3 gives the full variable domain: NAGVMQNPRHLVRRRGQEARLRCSPMKGHSHVYWYRQLPEEGLKFMVYLQKENIIDESGMPKERFSAEFPKEGPSILRIQQVVRGDSAAYFCASSPNRDYEQYFGPGTRLTVT.

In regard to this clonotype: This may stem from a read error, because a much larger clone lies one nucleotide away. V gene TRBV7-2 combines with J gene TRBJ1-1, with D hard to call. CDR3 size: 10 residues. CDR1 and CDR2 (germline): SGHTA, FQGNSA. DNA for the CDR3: TGTGCCAGCGGCCTAACTGAAGATTTCTTT. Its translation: CASGLTEDFF.

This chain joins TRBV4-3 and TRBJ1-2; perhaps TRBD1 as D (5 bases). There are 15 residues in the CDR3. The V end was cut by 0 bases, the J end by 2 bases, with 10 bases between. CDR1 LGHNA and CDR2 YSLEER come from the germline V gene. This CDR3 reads CASSQDRGPNYGYTF. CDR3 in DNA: TGCGCCAGCAGCCAAGACCGGGGACCCAACTATGGCTACACCTTC.

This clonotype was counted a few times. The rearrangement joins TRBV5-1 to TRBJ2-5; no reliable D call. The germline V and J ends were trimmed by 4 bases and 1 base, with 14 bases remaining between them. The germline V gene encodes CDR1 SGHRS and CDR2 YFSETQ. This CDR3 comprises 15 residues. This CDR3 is CASSPGTVRQETQYF. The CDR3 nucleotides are TGCGCCAGCAGCCCTGGCACCGTACGCCAAGAGACCCAGTACTTC.

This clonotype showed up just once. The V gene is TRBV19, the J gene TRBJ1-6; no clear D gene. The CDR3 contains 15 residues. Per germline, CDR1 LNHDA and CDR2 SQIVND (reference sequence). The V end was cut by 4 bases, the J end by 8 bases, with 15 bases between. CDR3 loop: CASSTSRENHSPLHF. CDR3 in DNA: TGTGCCAGTAGTACATCCCGGGAAAATCATTCACCCCTCCACTTT. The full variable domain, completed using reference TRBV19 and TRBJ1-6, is DGGITQSPKYLFRKEGQNVTLSCEQNLNHDAMYWYRQDPGQGLRLIYYSQIVNDFQKGDIAEGYSVSREKKESFPLTVTSAQKNPTAFYLCASSTSRENHSPLHFGNGTRLTVT.

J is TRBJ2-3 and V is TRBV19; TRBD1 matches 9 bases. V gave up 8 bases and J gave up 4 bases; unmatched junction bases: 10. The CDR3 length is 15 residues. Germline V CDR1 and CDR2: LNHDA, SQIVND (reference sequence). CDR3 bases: TGTGCCAGTTCCTACAGGGGGCAGGGGGCAGATACGCAGTATTTT. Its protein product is CASSYRGQGADTQYF.

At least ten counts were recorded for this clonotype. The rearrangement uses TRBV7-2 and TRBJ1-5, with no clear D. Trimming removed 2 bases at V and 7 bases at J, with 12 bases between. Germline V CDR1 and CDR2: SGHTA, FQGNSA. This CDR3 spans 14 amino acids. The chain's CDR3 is CASSLTQATQPQHF. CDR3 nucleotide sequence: TGTGCCAGCAGCTTAACCCAGGCGACCCAGCCCCAGCATTTT.

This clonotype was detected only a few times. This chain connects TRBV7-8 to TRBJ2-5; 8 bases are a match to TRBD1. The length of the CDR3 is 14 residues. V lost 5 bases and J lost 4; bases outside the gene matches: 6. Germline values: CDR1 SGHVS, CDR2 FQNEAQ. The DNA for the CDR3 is TGTGCCAGCAGCCCTCAGGGGGCGGGAGAGACCCAGTACTTC. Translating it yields CASSPQGAGETQYF.

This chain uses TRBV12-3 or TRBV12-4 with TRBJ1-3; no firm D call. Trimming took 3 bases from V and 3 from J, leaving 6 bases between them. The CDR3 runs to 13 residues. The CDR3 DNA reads TGTGCCAGCAGTTTTGGAGATGGAAACACCATATATTTT. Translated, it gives CASSFGDGNTIYF.

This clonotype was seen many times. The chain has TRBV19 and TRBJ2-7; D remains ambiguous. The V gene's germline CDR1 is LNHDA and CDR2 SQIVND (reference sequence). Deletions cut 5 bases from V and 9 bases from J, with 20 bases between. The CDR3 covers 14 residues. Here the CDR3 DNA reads TGTGCCAGTAGTCACGACGGTGAGCCTAAGGTGCAGTACTTC. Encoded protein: CASSHDGEPKVQYF.

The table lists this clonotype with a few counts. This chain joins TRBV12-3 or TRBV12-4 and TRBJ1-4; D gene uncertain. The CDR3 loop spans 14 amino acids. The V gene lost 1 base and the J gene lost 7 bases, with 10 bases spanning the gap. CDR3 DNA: TGTGCCAGCAGTTTAGGACACACATCTGAAAAACTGTTTTTT. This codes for CASSLGHTSEKLFF.